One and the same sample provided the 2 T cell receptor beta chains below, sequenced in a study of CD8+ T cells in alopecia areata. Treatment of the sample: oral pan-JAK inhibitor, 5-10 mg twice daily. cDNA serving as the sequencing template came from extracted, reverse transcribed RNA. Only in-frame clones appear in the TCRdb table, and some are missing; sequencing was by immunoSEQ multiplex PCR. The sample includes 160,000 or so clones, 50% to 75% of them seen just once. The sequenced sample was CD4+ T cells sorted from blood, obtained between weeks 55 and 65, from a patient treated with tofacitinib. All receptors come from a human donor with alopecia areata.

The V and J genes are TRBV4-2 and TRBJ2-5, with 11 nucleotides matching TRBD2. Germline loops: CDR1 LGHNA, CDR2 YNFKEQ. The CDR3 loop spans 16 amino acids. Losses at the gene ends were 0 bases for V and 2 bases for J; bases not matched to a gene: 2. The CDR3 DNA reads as TGTGCCAGCAGCCAAGACCCTAGCGGGGGGCAAGAGACCCAGTACTTC. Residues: CASSQDPSGGQETQYF.

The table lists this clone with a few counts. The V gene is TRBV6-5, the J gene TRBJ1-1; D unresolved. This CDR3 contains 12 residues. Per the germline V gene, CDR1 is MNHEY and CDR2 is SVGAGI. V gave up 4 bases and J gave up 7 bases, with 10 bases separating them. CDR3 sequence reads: CASSSPALEAFF. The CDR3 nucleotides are TGTGCCAGCAGTTCTCCTGCCCTTGAAGCTTTCTTT.